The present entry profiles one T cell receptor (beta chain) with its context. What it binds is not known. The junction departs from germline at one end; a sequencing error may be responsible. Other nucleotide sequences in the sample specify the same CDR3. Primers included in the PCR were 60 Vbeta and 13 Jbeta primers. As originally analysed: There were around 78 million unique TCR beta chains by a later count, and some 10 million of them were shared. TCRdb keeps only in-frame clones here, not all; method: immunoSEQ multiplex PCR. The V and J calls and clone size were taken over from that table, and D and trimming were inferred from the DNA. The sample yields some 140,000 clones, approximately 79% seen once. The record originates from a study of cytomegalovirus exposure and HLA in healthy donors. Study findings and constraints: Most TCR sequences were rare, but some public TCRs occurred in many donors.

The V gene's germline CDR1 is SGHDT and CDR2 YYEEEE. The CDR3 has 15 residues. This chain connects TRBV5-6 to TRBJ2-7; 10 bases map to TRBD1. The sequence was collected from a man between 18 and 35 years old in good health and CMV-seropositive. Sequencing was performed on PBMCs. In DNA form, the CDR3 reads TGTGCCAGCAGCCCCCAGGAGACAGGGGGCTACGAACAGTACTTC. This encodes CASSPQETGGYEQYF.